This T cell receptor (beta chain) is drawn from a study of cytomegalovirus exposure and HLA in healthy donors. General study findings and limits: An analysis done earlier found most TCR beta V segments productive about 87% or about 30% of the time. HLA-A and HLA-B allele assignments for most subjects were reportedly predicted accurately using TCR beta sequences. The authors later linked a missense DCLRE1C variant to TCR beta V- and J-gene trimming.

The germline CDR1 and CDR2 sequences are SGHRS and YFSETQ. The CDR3 runs to 13 residues. 13 Jbeta primers and 60 Vbeta primers were used for the PCR. Using immunoSEQ multiplex PCR, the repertoire was profiled, and TCRdb retains in-frame clones only, with some absent. The sample lists tens of thousands of clones; about 77% were seen once. Turning to this clone: The antigen remains undetermined.

Sequencing used PBMCs. The chain employs TRBV5-1 and TRBJ2-5; 7 positions agree with TRBD1. The end of the DNA fits TRBJ2-7 better, so the J call may be wrong. The source of this sequence is a man aged 25-45 years in good health and CMV-seropositive. CDR3 sequence reads: CASGLWTGYEQYF. DNA of the CDR3: TGCGCCAGCGGTCTATGGACAGGCTACGAGCAGTACTTC.